The 28 T cell receptor beta chains listed next were all sequenced from one sample in a study of shared clonotypes between healthy human individuals. The data were produced by immunoSEQ multiplex PCR, yet TCRdb's version contains in-frame clones alone and is incomplete. The repertoire includes a few million clones, approximately 93% of them detected once, and 0.35% to 0.45% sits in the top ten. Sequencing used naive CD4+ T cells from PBMCs. Indicated subset: CD45RA+ positively selected. These receptors came from a man in his late teens or twenties in good health. Some clones in this sample may be carry-over from other donors' samples.

On this clone: Other DNA sequences in the sample encode the same CDR3. CDR3 sequence reads: CASSLSRDQPQHF. The DNA of the CDR3 is TGTGCCAGCAGTTTAAGTAGGGATCAGCCCCAGCATTTT. The chain couples TRBV27 to TRBJ1-5; D unclear. V lost 2 bases, J lost 5 bases, and 7 bases lay in between. The CDR3 spans 13 residues. Per germline, CDR1 MNHEY and CDR2 SMNVEV (reference sequence).

The V gene is TRBV30, the J gene TRBJ1-2, with D uncertain. Germline V lookup: CDR1 GTSNPN, CDR2 SVGIG (reference sequence). This CDR3 is 14 amino acids long. V dropped 1 base and J dropped 4 bases, with 13 bases sitting between them. CDR3 bases: TGTGCCTGGAGTGCGAATCTCCTGAGCTATGGCTACACCTTC. It encodes CAWSANLLSYGYTF.

This clone showed up just once. CDR3 coding DNA: TGTGCCAGCAGCTTGGAAACAACACAAGAGACCCAGTACTTC. Translated, it gives CASSLETTQETQYF. The chain combines TRBV5-6 with TRBJ2-5, with D unresolved. Germline values: CDR1 SGHDT, CDR2 YYEEEE. This CDR3 contains 14 residues. Trimming removed 0 bases at V and 2 bases at J, with 8 bases between.

The rearrangement links TRBV7-6 to TRBJ1-4; D gene uncertain. In germline, CDR1 is SGHVS, CDR2 FNYEAQ. Between the trimmed V and J ends, which lost 5 bases and 0 bases, there was a span of 16 bases. There are 17 residues in the CDR3. CDR3 sequence: CASSASSGKATNEKLFF. Written as DNA, the CDR3 is TGTGCCAGCAGCGCTTCATCAGGAAAAGCAACTAATGAAAAACTGTTTTTT. The complete variable domain, with remaining parts taken from reference TRBV7-6 and TRBJ1-4, reads GAGVSQSPRYKVTKRGQDVALRCDPISGHVSLYWYRQALGQGPEFLTYFNYEAQQDKSGLPNDRFSAERPEGSISTLTIQRTEQRDSAMYRCASSASSGKATNEKLFFGSGTQLSVL.

The J gene is TRBJ2-4, the V gene TRBV28, with D perhaps matching TRBD1 (5 bases). The CDR3 extends over 20 amino acids. Trimming pared 5 bases from V and 0 bases from J, leaving 26 bases between. CDR1 is MDHEN, CDR2 SYDVKM, per germline. CDR3 sequence reads: CASSPNPSGKIGLAKNIQYF. Written as DNA, the CDR3 is TGTGCCAGCAGTCCGAACCCTTCAGGGAAAATTGGCTTAGCCAAAAACATTCAGTACTTC.

Note on this clone: Other DNA sequences in the same sample also yield this CDR3. The chain uses TRBV7-3 and TRBJ1-1; 7 bases fit TRBD1. V was pared by 0 bases and J by 0 bases, with 1 base of the junction left unmatched. The CDR3 totals 15 residues. The V gene's germline CDR1 is SGHTA and CDR2 FQGTGA. The CDR3 protein is CASSLTGTVNTEAFF. As DNA, the CDR3 is TGTGCCAGCAGCTTAACGGGGACAGTGAACACTGAAGCTTTCTTT.

The chain carries TRBV28 and TRBJ2-5; 13 bases agree with TRBD2. With 5 bases clipped from V and 4 bases from J, the junction kept 7 bases outside the gene matches. CDR1 is MDHEN, CDR2 SYDVKM, per germline. CDR3 length: 16 residues. This chain's CDR3 is CASSLGLAGEGETQYF. As DNA, the CDR3 is TGTGCCAGCAGTCTCGGACTAGCGGGAGAGGGAGAGACCCAGTACTTC.

The chain combines TRBV7-2 with TRBJ2-1, with TRBD2 matching 8 bases. This CDR3 region has 18 residues. J was trimmed by 0 bases and V by 7 bases; bases with no gene match: 14. Germline loops: CDR1 SGHTA, CDR2 FQGNSA. CDR3 nucleotide sequence: TGTGCCAGCAATGGTGGCGGGAGGACCTATTTCTCCTACAATGAGCAGTTCTTC. This codes for CASNGGGRTYFSYNEQFF.

The rearrangement links TRBV28 to TRBJ2-1; 7 bases map to TRBD1. CDR3 length: 13 amino acids. With 6 bases clipped from V and 6 bases from J, the junction kept 5 bases outside the gene matches. CDR1 is MDHEN and CDR2 is SYDVKM in the germline V gene. The CDR3 here is CASRFGQANEQFF. The CDR3 DNA is TGTGCCAGCAGATTTGGACAGGCCAATGAGCAGTTCTTC.

The gene calls are TRBV28 and TRBJ2-7; 12 bases line up with TRBD2. Germline V gene data show CDR1 as MDHEN and CDR2 as SYDVKM. The CDR3 is 17 residues long. Trimming removed 5 bases from V and 3 bases from J; junction bases left unmatched: 11. In DNA form, the CDR3 reads TGTGCCAGCAGTACCGGAGGTCTAGCGGGAGGGATCTACGAGCAGTACTTC. This gives the protein CASSTGGLAGGIYEQYF.

Worth noting for this clone: This specimen includes other DNA sequences encoding the same CDR3. This chain links TRBV5-1 with TRBJ1-3; D is ambiguous. The germline V gene encodes CDR1 SGHRS and CDR2 YFSETQ. This CDR3 comprises 14 residues. Trimming shortened V by 5 bases and J by 0 bases, and 9 bases separated the two germline ends. The CDR3 spells CASSLSLSGNTIYF. CDR3 sequence (DNA): TGCGCCAGCAGTCTGTCTCTCTCTGGAAACACCATATATTTT.

The chain links TRBV5-1 to TRBJ2-5, with no clear D. Germline V gene data show CDR1 as SGHRS and CDR2 as YFSETQ. The CDR3 contains 17 residues. V was trimmed by 2 bases and J by 3 bases, leaving 20 bases between them. For the CDR3, the DNA is TGCGCCAGCAGCTTCTCCCCGGGCCAGCAAGTAAAAGAGACCCAGTACTTC. This encodes CASSFSPGQQVKETQYF.

This rearrangement joins TRBV2 to TRBJ2-1; 7 bases line up with TRBD2. Germline trimming cut 10 bases from V and 9 bases from J; bases unmatched to any gene: 12. The CDR3 totals 13 residues. CDR1 SNHLY and CDR2 FYNNEI come from the germline V gene. DNA of the CDR3: TGTGCCACGCGGGGGACCATCGCTAGTGAGCAGTTCTTC. It encodes CATRGTIASEQFF.

A few counts support this clone. V gene TRBV7-9 combines with J gene TRBJ1-1; TRBD1 is a possible D gene (6 bases). V was pared by 5 bases and J by 4 bases, with 11 bases between. Germline V gene sequence: CDR1 SEHNR, CDR2 FQNEAQ (reference sequence). There are 13 residues in the CDR3. The CDR3 here is CASSPKTGTEAFF. The CDR3 DNA follows: TGTGCCAGCAGCCCCAAGACAGGCACTGAAGCTTTCTTT. The full variable domain, completed using reference TRBV7-9 and TRBJ1-1, is DTGVSQNPRHKITKRGQNVTFRCDPISEHNRLYWYRQTLGQGPEFLTYFQNEAQLEKSRLLSDRFSAERPKGSFSTLEIQRTEQGDSAMYLCASSPKTGTEAFFGQGTRLTVV.

This sequence joins TRBV4-2 and TRBJ2-1, with D perhaps TRBD2 (6 bases). CDR3 length: 16 residues. From germline, CDR1 is LGHNA and CDR2 YNFKEQ. V lost 0 bases and J lost 9, with 18 bases in between. The CDR3 DNA reads TGTGCCAGCAGCCAAGATTACCCGGGAGCCTCCGGTGAGCAGTTCTTC. This codes for CASSQDYPGASGEQFF.

The V gene is TRBV15, the J gene TRBJ1-1, with unresolved D. The germline gives CDR1 LNHNV, CDR2 YYDKDF (reference sequence). The CDR3 length is 15 residues. V was clipped by 1 base and J by 1 base, with 10 bases between them. The CDR3 nucleotides read TGTGCCACCAGCAGAGCTGAGACGGGGAACACTGAAGCTTTCTTT. This translates into CATSRAETGNTEAFF.

This clone was seen a few times. This sequence joins TRBV28 and TRBJ1-5; D is possibly TRBD1 (6 bases). V shed 2 bases and J shed 5 bases, with 13 bases lying between them. The CDR3 loop spans 15 amino acids. CDR1 MDHEN and CDR2 SYDVKM come from the germline V gene. The CDR3 protein is CASSLGEGVDQPQHF. CDR3 nucleotide sequence: TGTGCCAGCAGTTTAGGCGAGGGGGTCGATCAGCCCCAGCATTTT.

The chain joins TRBV9 to TRBJ1-3, with unresolved D. V lost 0 bases, J lost 0 bases, and 16 bases lay in between. The CDR3 runs 18 residues. Germline assignment: CDR1 SGDLS and CDR2 YYNGEE. The DNA for the CDR3 is TGTGCCAGCAGCGTAGAGGCAGCCGATAGATTCTCTGGAAACACCATATATTTT. Protein product: CASSVEAADRFSGNTIYF.

This rearrangement joins TRBV6-6 to TRBJ1-5; unclear D gene. Trimming removed 0 bases at V and 5 bases at J, with 8 bases between. The length of the CDR3 is 14 residues. Germline CDR1 is MNHNY and CDR2 is SVGAGI (reference sequence). The CDR3 protein is CASSYSLRDQPQHF. For the CDR3, the DNA is TGTGCCAGCAGTTACTCCTTGCGGGATCAGCCCCAGCATTTT.

This rearrangement joins TRBV19 to TRBJ2-5; 11 nucleotides align to TRBD1. This CDR3 is 14 amino acids long. CDR1 and CDR2 from the germline V gene are LNHDA and SQIVND (reference sequence). V shed 7 bases and J 2 bases; nucleotides not matched to a gene: 3. The CDR3 protein is CASNRDRGQETQYF. The CDR3 DNA sequence: TGTGCCAGTAACCGGGACAGGGGGCAAGAGACCCAGTACTTC.

The rearrangement joins TRBV27 to TRBJ1-2, with 7 bases lining up with TRBD1. The CDR3 extends over 14 amino acids. Trimming at V came to 8 bases and at J to 10 bases, leaving 16 bases not matched to a gene. Germline V gives CDR1 MNHEY, CDR2 SMNVEV (reference sequence). CDR3 nucleotides: TGTGCCAGCTCTAACCTCCGGGACAGCGGGTTCTACACCTTC. Translation: CASSNLRDSGFYTF.

The chain is built from TRBV7-7 and TRBJ1-5; 9 nucleotides match TRBD1. Germline V gene sequence: CDR1 SSHAT, CDR2 FNYEAQ (reference sequence). This CDR3 contains 20 residues. V dropped 5 bases and J dropped 4; count of bases not matched to a gene: 21. The CDR3 sequence: CASSLNEGQGNPRGNQPQHF. In nucleotides, the CDR3 is TGTGCCAGCAGCCTAAATGAGGGACAGGGAAACCCTCGGGGGAATCAGCCCCAGCATTTT.

The V gene is TRBV7-2, the J gene TRBJ1-2; a weak D match, TRBD1 (5 bases). Germline CDR1 SGHTA, CDR2 FQGNSA. This CDR3 is 14 amino acids long. The V gene lost 5 bases and the J gene lost 8 bases, with 18 bases spanning the gap. The CDR3 coding sequence is TGTGCCAGCAGCCGGGACCGCTCCCGAGGGGGCTACACCTTC. Translating gives CASSRDRSRGGYTF.

J is TRBJ1-2 and V is TRBV5-1, with 10 bases that match TRBD1. The germline V gene encodes CDR1 SGHRS and CDR2 YFSETQ. This CDR3 is 16 amino acids long. Trimming took 0 bases from V and 10 from J; bases not matched to a gene: 12. CDR3 protein: CASSLAARQGAADYTF. CDR3 DNA: TGCGCCAGCAGCTTGGCCGCTAGACAGGGGGCAGCCGACTACACCTTC.

The chain is built from TRBV9 and TRBJ2-5; D gene ambiguous. Between the trimmed V and J ends, which lost 0 bases and 1 base, there was a span of 13 bases. The V gene's germline CDR1 is SGDLS and CDR2 YYNGEE. This CDR3 is 16 amino acids long. For the CDR3, the DNA is TGTGCCAGCAGCGTAGCTCCGCAGGCACCCCAAGAGACCCAGTACTTC. Its protein product is CASSVAPQAPQETQYF. Using reference TRBV9 and TRBJ2-5 for the parts outside the CDR3, the full variable domain is DSGVTQTPKHLITATGQRVTLRCSPRSGDLSVYWYQQSLDQGLQFLIQYYNGEERAKGNILERFSAQQFPDLHSELNLSSLELGDSALYFCASSVAPQAPQETQYFGPGTRLLVL.

The CDR3 spells CASSLDWGAKYTGELFF. Written as DNA, the CDR3 is TGCGCCAGCAGCTTGGATTGGGGGGCGAAGTACACCGGGGAGCTGTTTTTT. The chain combines TRBV5-1 with TRBJ2-2, with D tentatively TRBD1 or TRBD2 (6 bases each). V lost 0 bases, J lost 3 bases, and 15 bases lay in between. Germline loops: CDR1 SGHRS, CDR2 YFSETQ. The CDR3 has 17 amino acids.

CDR3 nucleotides: TGTGCCAGCAGCGGTACTAGCGGGAGTTACAATGAGCAGTTCTTC. Its translation: CASSGTSGSYNEQFF. The chain couples TRBV7-9 to TRBJ2-1; 11 bases line up with TRBD2. Trimming took 5 bases from V and 4 from J; bases not matched to a gene: 4. The CDR3 covers 15 residues. The germline gives CDR1 SEHNR, CDR2 FQNEAQ (reference sequence).

The CDR3 sequence: CASSYTRVGSTGELFF. CDR3 coding DNA: TGTGCCAGCAGTTACACCAGGGTAGGGAGCACCGGGGAGCTGTTTTTT. The chain carries TRBV6-5 and TRBJ2-2, with D perhaps given as TRBD1 or TRBD2 (5 bases each). With 2 bases removed from V and 4 bases from J, the gap between germline ends came to 14 bases. This CDR3 comprises 16 residues. Germline V gene lookup returns CDR1 MNHEY and CDR2 SVGAGI.